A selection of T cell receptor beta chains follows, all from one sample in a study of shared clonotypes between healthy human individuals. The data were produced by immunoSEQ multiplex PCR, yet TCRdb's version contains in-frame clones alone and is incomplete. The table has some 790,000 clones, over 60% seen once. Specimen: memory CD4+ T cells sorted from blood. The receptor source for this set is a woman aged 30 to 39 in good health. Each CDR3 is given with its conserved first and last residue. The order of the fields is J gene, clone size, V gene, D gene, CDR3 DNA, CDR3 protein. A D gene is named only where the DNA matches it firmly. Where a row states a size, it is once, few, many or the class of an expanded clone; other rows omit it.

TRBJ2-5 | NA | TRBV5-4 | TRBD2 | TGTGCCAGCAGCTTGGTATTAGCGGGGGAGGAGACCCAGTACTTC | CASSLVLAGEETQYF
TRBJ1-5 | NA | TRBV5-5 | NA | TGTGCCAGCAGCTTGTACGAGAATCAGCCCCAGCATTTT | CASSLYENQPQHF
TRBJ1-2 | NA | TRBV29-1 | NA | TGCAGCGTTGAAGATGTCAGATCCTATGGCTACACCTTC | CSVEDVRSYGYTF
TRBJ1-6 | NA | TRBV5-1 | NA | TGCGCCAGCAGCGTCACAGGGAGAGGACTCCATTCACCCCTCCACTTT | CASSVTGRGLHSPLHF
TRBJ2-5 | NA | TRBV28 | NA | TGTGCCAGCAGTTCCAAACTGGGGCAAGAGACCCAGTACTTC | CASSSKLGQETQYF
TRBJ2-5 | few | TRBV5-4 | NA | TGTGCCAGCAGCTGGTACAGGGACGAGGAGACCCAGTACTTC | CASSWYRDEETQYF
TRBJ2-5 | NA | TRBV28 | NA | TGTGCCAGCTCCCGGAGGGCAGCTCAAGAGACCCAGTACTTC | CASSRRAAQETQYF
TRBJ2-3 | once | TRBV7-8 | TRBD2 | TGTGCCAGCAGCTTAGTGGCGGGAGTGGGTACAGATACGCAGTATTTT | CASSLVAGVGTDTQYF
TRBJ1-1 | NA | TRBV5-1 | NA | TGCGCCAGCAGCTTGGGACAGCCCCTCACTGAAGCTTTCTTT | CASSLGQPLTEAFF
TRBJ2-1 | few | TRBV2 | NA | TGTGCCAGCAGTGAGTCGGGGAGCTCCTACAATGAGCAGTTCTTC | CASSESGSSYNEQFF
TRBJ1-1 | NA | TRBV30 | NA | TGTGCCTGGAGTTCTCCCGCGGACGTGAACACTGAAGCTTTCTTT | CAWSSPADVNTEAFF
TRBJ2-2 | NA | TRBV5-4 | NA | TGTGCCAGCAGCTTGGGATGGAGCAGAAACACCGGGGAGCTGTTTTTT | CASSLGWSRNTGELFF
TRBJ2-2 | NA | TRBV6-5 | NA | TGTGCCAGCAGTACTGGGAACACCGGGGAGCTGTTTTTT | CASSTGNTGELFF
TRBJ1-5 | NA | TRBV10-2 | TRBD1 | TGCGCCAGCAGTCGGGGGGGACAGGGGGAACCCCAGCATTTT | CASSRGGQGEPQHF
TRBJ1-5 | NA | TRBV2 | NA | TGTGCCAGCAGTGATGCGGTAGGTGGACGCCAGCCCCAGCATTTT | CASSDAVGGRQPQHF
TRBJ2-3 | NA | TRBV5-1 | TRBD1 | TGCGCCAGCAGCCCGGGACAGGGCATCACAGATACGCAGTATTTT | CASSPGQGITDTQYF